The rows below give T cell receptor beta chains drawn from one sample of a study of CD8 T cells in Susac syndrome. One entry per CDR3 protein, called by TCRdb with MiXCR from the immunoSEQ multiplex PCR reads. Counted here are under 150,000 distinct CDR3 sequences, over 80% occurring once; the ten biggest clones make up around 0.51%. The sample was CD8+ T cells from PBMCs. These receptors all come from a human donor with multiple sclerosis. Both conserved end residues are part of each CDR3. The D gene is left open where the match is weak. The listing skips clone size in some rows; elsewhere it reads once, few, many or a size class.

j_gene | v_gene | d_gene | abundance | CDR3nt | CDR3aa
TRBJ2-7 | TRBV7-9 | TRBD1 | - | TGTGCCAGCAGCTCGGGACAGGGGACTTACGAGCAGTACTTC | CASSSGQGTYEQYF
TRBJ2-4 | TRBV2 | TRBD2 | - | TGTGCCAGCGTAATTCTTCGGGGGGGGGCGTACTTC | CASVILRGGAYF
TRBJ2-5 | TRBV7-2 | TRBD2 | - | TGTGCCAGCAGCTGGACTAGCGGACAAGAGACCCAGTACTTC | CASSWTSGQETQYF
TRBJ1-1 | TRBV29-1 | TRBD1 | - | TGCAGCGCGAGGACAGGGGATAGGACTGAAGCTTTCTTT | CSARTGDRTEAFF
TRBJ1-2 | TRBV10-3 | - | - | TGTGCCATCAGCGGGACACTTTCTTTCTATGGCTACACCTTC | CAISGTLSFYGYTF
TRBJ2-5 | TRBV5-1 | - | - | TGCGCCAGCAGCATTTTAGGGGTGGAGGAGACCCAGTACTTC | CASSILGVEETQYF
TRBJ2-1 | TRBV25-1 | - | - | TGTGCCAGCAGTGAAGATACCTTTGACAATGAGCAGTTCTTC | CASSEDTFDNEQFF
TRBJ2-1 | TRBV13 | TRBD2 | once | TGTGCCAGCAGCTCGGGACTAGCGGGACCCGGGCAGTTCTTC | CASSSGLAGPGQFF
TRBJ1-6 | TRBV19 | - | - | TGTGCCAGCTCGAAGACAGTTCCTTATTCACCCCTCCACTTT | CASSKTVPYSPLHF
TRBJ2-7 | TRBV20-1 | - | - | TGCAGTGCTCATCCCGGGTCACATACCTACGAGCAGTACTTC | CSAHPGSHTYEQYF
TRBJ2-1 | TRBV11-2 | TRBD1 | few | TGTGCCAGCAGCTTGGTCAAGACAGGGTCGGGCGAGCAGTTCTTC | CASSLVKTGSGEQFF
TRBJ1-4 | TRBV10-3 | - | - | TGTGCCATCTCCCTGAGGGGCAGAGAACTGTTTTTT | CAISLRGRELFF
TRBJ1-1 | TRBV7-9 | TRBD1 | - | TGTGCCAGCAGCTCGGGACAGGTGAACACTGAAGCTTTCTTT | CASSSGQVNTEAFF
TRBJ1-1 | TRBV19 | - | - | TGTGCCAGTAGCAAATCAAGCAACACTGAAGCTTTCTTT | CASSKSSNTEAFF
TRBJ2-6 | TRBV7-9 | TRBD1 | - | TGTGCCAGCAGCTCCTCAGGGGGCGCTGGGGCCAACGTCCTGACTTTC | CASSSSGGAGANVLTF
TRBJ1-1 | TRBV6-1 | TRBD1 | once | TGTGCCAGCAGTGACCGGACAGGGTCCTTAATGAACACTGAAGCTTTCTTT | CASSDRTGSLMNTEAFF
TRBJ1-5 | TRBV7-9 | - | - | TGTGCCAGCAGCTCTAGTACCGACGATCAGCCCCAGCATTTT | CASSSSTDDQPQHF
TRBJ2-1 | TRBV29-1 | - | - | TGCAGCGTTGAGGACCCAAGCCGGAATGAGCAGTTCTTC | CSVEDPSRNEQFF
TRBJ1-5 | TRBV6-2/TRBV6-3 | TRBD1 | few | TGTGCCAGCAGTTACTCGACAGGGGGCAATCAGCCCCAGCATTTT | CASSYSTGGNQPQHF
TRBJ1-6 | TRBV12-3/TRBV12-4 | TRBD1 | - | TGTGCCAGCAGTTTCACAGGGGACTCCTATAATTCACCCCCCCACTTT | CASSFTGDSYNSPPHF
TRBJ1-4 | TRBV7-9 | TRBD1 | - | TGTGCCAGCAGCCTGGACAGGAGAGGTGAAAAACTGTTTTTT | CASSLDRRGEKLFF
TRBJ1-1 | TRBV19 | - | - | TGTGCCAGTAGTATATTAGTAAGAAGCGGAATGAACACTGAAGCTTTCTTT | CASSILVRSGMNTEAFF
TRBJ1-5 | TRBV7-9 | - | - | TGTGCCAGCAGCTCCGACAGATCATTACGGCCCCAGCATTTT | CASSSDRSLRPQHF
TRBJ2-1 | TRBV9 | TRBD2 | - | TGTGCCAGCAGCGTAACGAAAGGGACTAGCGGGATTGGTGAGCAGTTCTTC | CASSVTKGTSGIGEQFF
TRBJ2-3 | TRBV11-2 | TRBD1 | - | TGTGCCAGCAGCTTAGAACCGGCTATCGGACAGGGAGAGTATACGCAGTATTTT | CASSLEPAIGQGEYTQYF
TRBJ2-4 | TRBV4-2 | TRBD2 | - | TGTGCCAGCAGTCTAAGCGGGAGTTCGGCCAAAAACATTCAGTACTTC | CASSLSGSSAKNIQYF
TRBJ1-1 | TRBV30 | TRBD1 | - | TGTGCCTGGAGTGTAAGAGGGGGCGGCACTGAAGCTTTCTTT | CAWSVRGGGTEAFF
TRBJ2-7 | TRBV6-1 | - | - | TGTGCCAGCAGTGAAGTCCAGGGGCCCTACGAGCAGTACTTC | CASSEVQGPYEQYF
TRBJ2-7 | TRBV27 | - | many | TGTGCCAGCAGCTTAGGACAGTCCTACGAGCAGTACTTC | CASSLGQSYEQYF
TRBJ1-2 | TRBV7-9 | TRBD1 | - | TGTGCCAGCAGCGATGGGCCCCGGACAGGTCGGATTATCTATGGCTACACCTTC | CASSDGPRTGRIIYGYTF
TRBJ2-3 | TRBV27 | TRBD2 | - | TGTGCCAGCAAGGCGGGAGCCGAGGATACGCAGTATTTT | CASKAGAEDTQYF
TRBJ2-5 | TRBV7-8 | - | once | TGTGCCAGCAGCACCGCGTCCGGCAGGGCAGAGACCCAGTACTTC | CASSTASGRAETQYF
TRBJ2-7 | TRBV29-1 | - | - | TGCAGCGTTGAAGTCGGGGGGCAAGAGCAGTACTTC | CSVEVGGQEQYF
TRBJ2-7 | TRBV7-9 | - | many | TGTGCCAGCAGCCCGGGTCGGGGCGCCTACGAGCAGTACTTC | CASSPGRGAYEQYF
TRBJ2-1 | TRBV19 | TRBD2 | - | TGTGCCAGTAGTTTAGCGGGAGGGAACTACAATGAGCAGTTCTTC | CASSLAGGNYNEQFF
TRBJ2-1 | TRBV5-4 | - | once | TGTGCCAGCAGCTTGGAGGGGCTCCCACCTGGTAATGAGCAGTTCTTC | CASSLEGLPPGNEQFF
TRBJ2-3 | TRBV20-1 | - | - | TGCAGTGCTAGAGATCTCCGCCTAAGGGGTAGCACAGATACGCAGTATTTT | CSARDLRLRGSTDTQYF
TRBJ1-2 | TRBV24-1 | - | - | TGTGCCACCAGTGATTTAGACCAGGACTATGGCTACACCTTC | CATSDLDQDYGYTF
TRBJ1-2 | TRBV4-3 | - | - | TGCGCCAGCAGCCAAGCTCTAAGGGGCCCCGAGTCCCCTAACTATGGCTACACCTTC | CASSQALRGPESPNYGYTF
TRBJ2-3 | TRBV6-1 | - | - | TGTGCCAGCAGGCCGCGGGGCTACACAGATACGCAGTATTTT | CASRPRGYTDTQYF
TRBJ1-5 | TRBV28 | - | - | TGTGCCAGCAGTTTAGGCAATAGCAATCAGCCCCAGCATTTT | CASSLGNSNQPQHF
TRBJ1-5 | TRBV2 | - | - | TGTGCCAGCAGTGCGCCGGGGCAGGGAGACAATCAGCCCCAGCATTTT | CASSAPGQGDNQPQHF